These 8 T cell receptor beta chains share one sample of origin, sequenced in a study of OX40 agonist ivuxolimab in advanced cancers. Profiled with immunoSEQ multiplex PCR; TCRdb holds only in-frame clones, not every one. The table includes over 75,000 clones, around nine tenths detected once. The specimen was CD4+ or CD8+ T cells sorted from blood, collected in a trial of the OX40 agonist ivuxolimab. The receptor set was obtained from an adult with an advanced solid tumor such as melanoma, head and neck, liver or kidney cancer.

The V gene is TRBV28, the J gene TRBJ2-5; 8 bases are a match to TRBD2. V trimming: 4 bases; J trimming: 7 bases; junction bases outside the gene matches: 8. The germline V gene encodes CDR1 MDHEN and CDR2 SYDVKM. The CDR3 extends over 14 amino acids. This chain's CDR3 is CASSSRGGPGTQYF. CDR3 nucleotide sequence: TGTGCCAGCAGTTCACGGGGGGGCCCAGGGACCCAGTACTTC.

The genes are TRBV18 and TRBJ2-3; no clear D. This CDR3 contains 15 residues. V lost 3 bases to trimming and J lost 2 bases, with 12 bases between them. Per germline, CDR1 KGHSH and CDR2 LQKENI. This CDR3 reads CASSPESWATDTQYF. As DNA, the CDR3 is TGTGCCAGCTCACCGGAGTCGTGGGCCACAGATACGCAGTATTTT.

This chain links TRBV11-3 with TRBJ2-7; D is possibly TRBD1 (5 bases). The germline CDR1 and CDR2 sequences are SGHNT and YENEEA. CDR3 length: 12 residues. The V and J ends lost 3 bases and 7 bases respectively, with 10 bases between them. The CDR3 here is CASSFGAKEQYF. The CDR3 coding sequence is TGTGCCAGCAGCTTTGGGGCAAAAGAGCAGTACTTC.

This chain connects TRBV4-3 to TRBJ2-5; TRBD2 matches 14 bases. Germline CDR1 reads LGHNA; CDR2 reads YSLEER. Trimming took 0 bases from V and 2 from J; bases not matched to a gene: 11. The CDR3 totals 20 residues. CDR3 coding DNA: TGCGCCAGCAGCCAAGATCTAGGTGGACTAGCGGGGGGCGGGCAAGAGACCCAGTACTTC. Its translation: CASSQDLGGLAGGGQETQYF.

CDR3 amino acids: CASSLGQWQQFF. CDR3 DNA sequence: TGTGCCAGCAGCTTAGGGCAATGGCAGCAGTTCTTC. The chain is built from TRBV7-9 and TRBJ2-1; D unclear. Trimming removed 1 base at V and 11 bases at J, with 9 bases between. The CDR3 contains 12 residues. The germline CDR1 and CDR2 sequences are SEHNR and FQNEAQ (reference sequence).

CDR3 nucleotide sequence: TGTGCCAGCAGCTTCTTCGGGACAGGGGGCCGTTCTGGTTATGGCTACACCTTC. It yields the protein CASSFFGTGGRSGYGYTF. The V gene is TRBV5-6, the J gene TRBJ1-2, with 12 nucleotides matching TRBD1. This CDR3 contains 18 residues. Germline V gene sequence: CDR1 SGHDT, CDR2 YYEEEE. V trimming: 2 bases; J trimming: 5 bases; junction bases outside the gene matches: 13.

V and J are TRBV12-5 and TRBJ2-7, with TRBD1 as a possible D gene (6 bases). This CDR3 contains 12 residues. The V gene lost 6 bases and the J gene lost 6 bases, with 12 bases spanning the gap. CDR1 is LGHNT and CDR2 is FRNRAP in the germline V gene. CDR3 DNA sequence: TGTGCTAGTGGCAGACAGGACATCGAGCAGTACTTC. It yields the protein CASGRQDIEQYF.

The chain employs TRBV5-5 and TRBJ1-1; D not certain. This CDR3 has 15 residues. Germline CDR1 and CDR2: SGHKS and YYEKEE (reference sequence). Trimming cost V 0 bases and J 2 bases, with 11 bases left between them. The CDR3 nucleotides read TGTGCCAGCAGCTTGGTCGCGACGGCTAACACTGAAGCTTTCTTT. Its protein product is CASSLVATANTEAFF.